Below, 4 T cell receptor beta chains from the same sample are listed, as sequenced in a study of blood T cell repertoires in COVID-19. Repertoires were generated with immunoSEQ multiplex PCR, while TCRdb's copy carries only in-frame clones and drops some. The sample lists roughly 150,000 clones, 70% to 90% occurring once. Sequencing input: peripheral blood. These receptors were taken from a woman older than 75 with COVID-19, enrolled during active disease.

Written as DNA, the CDR3 is TGCAGCGGAGGTGAGGGCTACACCTTC. It translates to CSGGEGYTF. The rearrangement links TRBV29-1 to TRBJ1-2; D uncertain. The V gene lost 7 bases and the J gene lost 8 bases, with 8 bases spanning the gap. The CDR3 length is 9 residues. Per the germline V gene, CDR1 is SQVTM and CDR2 is ANQGSEA.

The V and J genes are TRBV5-4 and TRBJ2-1, with 9 bases that match TRBD1. V lost 6 bases to trimming and J lost 7 bases; unmatched junction nucleotides: 11. This CDR3 comprises 15 residues. Germline-derived CDR1 and CDR2 are SGHNT and YYREEE (reference sequence). The CDR3 sequence: CASKSRDRETNEQFF. Here the CDR3 DNA reads TGTGCCAGCAAATCCCGGGACAGGGAAACAAATGAGCAGTTCTTC.

J is TRBJ2-3 and V is TRBV5-1; D not certain. Trimming left V 0 bases short and J 4 bases short, with 6 bases between. From germline, CDR1 is SGHRS and CDR2 YFSETQ. There are 13 residues in the CDR3. The chain's CDR3 is CASSLGHADTQYF. The CDR3, as DNA: TGCGCCAGCAGCTTGGGACACGCAGATACGCAGTATTTT.

The CDR3 nucleotides are TGTGCCAGCAGCCAAGAAACAGGCGAGCAGTACTTC. Translation gives CASSQETGEQYF. The chain carries TRBV14 and TRBJ2-7; D may be TRBD1 (5 bases). The CDR3 has 12 residues. The germline V gene encodes CDR1 SGHDN and CDR2 FVKESK. Trimming left V 0 bases short and J 6 bases short, with 6 bases between.